These T cell receptor beta chains were read from a single sample in a study of blood T cell repertoires in COVID-19. TCRdb's table, derived via immunoSEQ multiplex PCR, lists solely in-frame clones and lacks some. The sample includes 200,000 to 250,000 clones, about 87% of them seen just once. Sequences were obtained from PBMCs or T cells enriched from blood (not recorded which). The origin of the receptors is a man in his forties or fifties who had been exposed to COVID-19. The CDR3 runs from the conserved cysteine through the conserved F or W. A D gene is named only where the DNA matches it firmly. Expanded clones are given a class, and other clones once, few, many or no size at all.

abundance | d_gene | j_gene | v_gene | CDR3nt | CDR3aa
. | . | TRBJ2-5 | TRBV18 | TGTGCCAGCCGCCACGCTAAAGAGACCCAGTACTTC | CASRHAKETQYF
. | . | TRBJ2-7 | TRBV7-9 | TGTGCCAGCAGCGCCCGACTAAGCAGCTACGAGCAGTACTTC | CASSARLSSYEQYF
. | . | TRBJ1-1 | TRBV29-1 | TGCAGCGTTGAAATAGGGCGGGACACTGAAGCTTTCTTT | CSVEIGRDTEAFF
. | TRBD1 | TRBJ1-5 | TRBV4-2 | TGTGCCAGCAGCCAAGATAGGGACAGATTCAATCAGCCCCAGCATTTT | CASSQDRDRFNQPQHF
. | TRBD1 | TRBJ1-1 | TRBV11-2 | TGTGCCAGCAGCTTCGGGACAGGGCTGGGTGAAGCTTTCTTT | CASSFGTGLGEAFF
. | TRBD2 | TRBJ2-1 | TRBV10-3 | TGTGCCATCAGTGAGGGGCTGGACACTAGCGGGAGTAATGAGCAGTTCTTC | CAISEGLDTSGSNEQFF
. | . | TRBJ1-2 | TRBV28 | TGTGCCAGTACCTTAGGACGGACAAGCTATGGCTACACCTTC | CASTLGRTSYGYTF
. | . | TRBJ1-2 | TRBV7-9 | TGTGCCAGCAGCACCCGGACAGACTATGGCTACACCTTC | CASSTRTDYGYTF
. | TRBD1 | TRBJ2-1 | TRBV3-1/TRBV3-2 | TGTGCCAGCAGCCCTCCCCAGGGGGTTATGAATGAGCAGTTCTTC | CASSPPQGVMNEQFF
. | . | TRBJ2-5 | TRBV4-2 | TGTGCCAGCAGCCAAGCGAACAGGGAATGGGAGACCCAGTACTTC | CASSQANREWETQYF
. | . | TRBJ1-6 | TRBV4-1 | TGCGCCAGCAGCCAAGGGTGGGGGCAGCGGGGTTCACCCCTCCACTTT | CASSQGWGQRGSPLHF
. | . | TRBJ2-1 | TRBV2 | TGTGCCAGCAGAGAAACAGTGAGCTCCTACAATGAGCAGTTCTTC | CASRETVSSYNEQFF
. | . | TRBJ1-6 | TRBV2 | TGTGCCAGCAGTGTTTTTAGGGGAGGTAATTCACCCCTCCACTTT | CASSVFRGGNSPLHF
. | TRBD1 | TRBJ1-1 | TRBV6-5 | TGTGCCAGCAGCCGATCCTCGGGACAGGGGGCTGAAGCTTTCTTT | CASSRSSGQGAEAFF
. | TRBD1 | TRBJ1-2 | TRBV27 | TGTGCCAGCAGTAGGGACAGGGATGGCTATGGCTACACCTTC | CASSRDRDGYGYTF
. | . | TRBJ1-5 | TRBV6-1 | TGTGCCAGCAGTGAAGTAGCAGGGGATGGGCAGCCCCAGCATTTT | CASSEVAGDGQPQHF
. | TRBD1 | TRBJ2-3 | TRBV11-3 | TGTGCCAGCACAAAGACAGGGACCACAGATACGCAGTATTTT | CASTKTGTTDTQYF
. | . | TRBJ2-7 | TRBV9 | TGTGCCAGCAGCGTAGACAGTACCCGAATTTACGAGCAGTACTTC | CASSVDSTRIYEQYF
. | TRBD2 | TRBJ2-3 | TRBV7-9 | TGTGCCAGCCACGGGGGGGCGGGGACAGATACGCAGTATTTT | CASHGGAGTDTQYF
. | TRBD2 | TRBJ2-1 | TRBV10-1 | TGCGCCAGCAGTGAGAACCTAGCGGGACTCGGTGAGCAGTTCTTC | CASSENLAGLGEQFF
. | TRBD1 | TRBJ1-6 | TRBV4-2 | TGTGCCAGCAGCCAAGATGCAGGGGGCTTTTCACCCCTCCACTTT | CASSQDAGGFSPLHF
few | TRBD1 | TRBJ1-1 | TRBV10-3 | TGTGCCATCAGTCCGGGGCGGGCAGGGGGCGGTCAGACTGAAGCTTTCTTT | CAISPGRAGGGQTEAFF
. | TRBD1 | TRBJ2-3 | TRBV30 | TGTGCCTGGAGGGGACAGGACACAGATACGCAGTATTTT | CAWRGQDTDTQYF
. | . | TRBJ1-3 | TRBV19 | TGTGCCAGTAGACATGTCTCTGGAAACACCATATATTTT | CASRHVSGNTIYF
. | TRBD2 | TRBJ2-1 | TRBV5-1 | TGCGCCAGCAGCTGGGGACTAGCAGGGTCTTACAATGAGCAGTTCTTC | CASSWGLAGSYNEQFF
. | . | TRBJ2-2 | TRBV11-2 | TGTGCCAGCAGCTTATCCTCCCTAAGCGGCGGCACCGGGGAGCTGTTTTTT | CASSLSSLSGGTGELFF
. | . | TRBJ2-1 | TRBV24-1 | TGTGCCACCAGTGTCCAGAACAATGAGCAGTTCTTC | CATSVQNNEQFF
. | . | TRBJ2-5 | TRBV9 | TGTGCCAGCAGCGTAGGCAGGGCCGGGGAGACCCAGTACTTC | CASSVGRAGETQYF
. | . | TRBJ2-2 | TRBV25-1 | TGTGCCAGCAGTGAATATGGAAGAACAGCTGACACCGGGGAGCTGTTTTTT | CASSEYGRTADTGELFF
. | . | TRBJ2-2 | TRBV21-1 | TGTGCCAGCAGCTCCAGGGAGGGGCGGACCCACACCGGGGAGCTGTTTTTT | CASSSREGRTHTGELFF
once | . | TRBJ1-1 | TRBV2 | TGTGCCAGCACTTGGGCCGGCAGGGGCACTGAAGCTTTCTTT | CASTWAGRGTEAFF
. | . | TRBJ2-1 | TRBV4-1 | TGCGCCAGCAGCCAAGAAGAGGGGGTCACCTACAATGAGCAGTTCTTC | CASSQEEGVTYNEQFF
. | TRBD1 | TRBJ1-5 | TRBV5-1 | TGCGCCAGCAGCTTGGAAGGACAGGGAAATCAGCCCCAGCATTTT | CASSLEGQGNQPQHF
. | . | TRBJ1-1 | TRBV10-1 | TGCGCCAGCAATGAACCCTTTCCAGTGATGAACACTGAAGCTTTCTTT | CASNEPFPVMNTEAFF
. | TRBD2 | TRBJ2-3 | TRBV7-9 | TGTGCCAGCAGCCCGCATCGGACTAGCGGGGGAACAGATACGCAGTATTTT | CASSPHRTSGGTDTQYF
. | TRBD2 | TRBJ2-3 | TRBV11-2 | TGTGCCAGCAGCTTCAGACTAGCGGGGCCCCCCGTAGATACGCAGTATTTT | CASSFRLAGPPVDTQYF
. | TRBD2 | TRBJ2-3 | TRBV18 | TGTGCCAGCTCATCTCTAGCGGGCCTGAGGGCAGATACGCAGTATTTT | CASSSLAGLRADTQYF
. | . | TRBJ2-3 | TRBV10-1 | TGCGCCAGCAGCCAGGGGCTTAGCACAGATACGCAGTATTTT | CASSQGLSTDTQYF
. | TRBD1 | TRBJ1-6 | TRBV29-1 | TGCAGCGTTACGACAGGGGGCGCGGGTTCACCCCTCCACTTT | CSVTTGGAGSPLHF
few | . | TRBJ1-5 | TRBV28 | TGTGCCAGCAGTTTAGCAGGGGACAATCAGCCCCAGCATTTT | CASSLAGDNQPQHF
. | . | TRBJ1-3 | TRBV2 | TGTGCCAGCAGTGAAGGTTGGGGGGTGTCTGGAAACACCATATATTTT | CASSEGWGVSGNTIYF
few | . | TRBJ2-3 | TRBV4-1 | TGCGCCAGCAGCCAAGCCAGTGGGAGTGGCACAGATACGCAGTATTTT | CASSQASGSGTDTQYF
. | . | TRBJ1-1 | TRBV19 | TGTGCCAGTATCAAGAACACTGAAGCTTTCTTT | CASIKNTEAFF
. | TRBD1 | TRBJ1-5 | TRBV7-2 | TGTGCCAGCAGCGACAGGGTGGGCGCTCAGCCCCAGCATTTT | CASSDRVGAQPQHF
. | . | TRBJ1-1 | TRBV2 | TGTGCCAGCAGTGAAGGGGGCAGCACTGAAGCTTTCTTT | CASSEGGSTEAFF
. | . | TRBJ2-4 | TRBV5-6 | TGTGCCAGCAGCTTATTTTCGGCCAAAAACATTCAGTACTTC | CASSLFSAKNIQYF
. | . | TRBJ1-5 | TRBV24-1 | TGTGCCACCAGTGATTTGCCCGGGAATCAGCCCCAGCATTTT | CATSDLPGNQPQHF
. | . | TRBJ1-1 | TRBV6-5 | TGTGCCAGCAGGGCTGACAGGAGTATCGGTACTGAAGCTTTCTTT | CASRADRSIGTEAFF
. | TRBD2 | TRBJ2-3 | TRBV3-1/TRBV3-2 | TGTGCCAGCAGCCCGCGGGGACTAGCGGGAGTTACGCAGTATTTT | CASSPRGLAGVTQYF
. | . | TRBJ1-3 | TRBV11-3 | TGTGCCAGCAGCCTCAGGGCTGGAAACACCATATATTTT | CASSLRAGNTIYF
. | TRBD1 | TRBJ2-6 | TRBV19 | TGTGCCAGTAGTGACAGGGGGACTGGGGCCAACGTCCTGACTTTC | CASSDRGTGANVLTF
. | . | TRBJ2-6 | TRBV5-1 | TGCGCCAGCAGCTTGAGGACAGTTCTCTCTGGGGCCAACGTCCTGACTTTC | CASSLRTVLSGANVLTF
. | . | TRBJ2-7 | TRBV9 | TGTGCCAGCAGCGTAGGAGGTGGGGCGGGGGCCCAGGACGAGCAGTACTTC | CASSVGGGAGAQDEQYF
. | TRBD1 | TRBJ2-1 | TRBV24-1 | TGTGCCACCAGTGAACCAGGGGGCTTCTACAATGAGCAGTTCTTC | CATSEPGGFYNEQFF